The next 28 T cell receptor beta chains were all read from a single sample in a study of blood T cells in healthy people across ages. With a J-beta primer mix and a sample-barcoded 5' primer, a second PCR ran 7 to 11 cycles. MiXCR was run by TCRdb on the 5' RACE reads, yielding one entry per CDR3 protein. The sample holds fewer than 2,000,000 distinct CDR3 sequences, approximately 40% seen once. Material for sequencing was blood. These receptors all come from a human donor in good health.

The V and J genes are TRBV20-1 and TRBJ2-4, with TRBD2 matching over 7 bases. Matching the DNA end better, TRBJ2-5 makes the J call doubtful. CDR1 and CDR2 from the germline V gene are DFQATT and SNEGSKA (reference sequence). This CDR3 is built from 15 residues. The CDR3 sequence: CSAASGGAIQETQYF. For the CDR3, the DNA is TGCAGTGCTGCTAGCGGAGGTGCAATCCAAGAGACCCAGTACTTC.

The V call is TRBV7-9, the J call TRBJ2-3, with D perhaps matching TRBD1 (5 bases). V was cut by 4 bases and J by 2 bases, with 13 bases left in between. Germline V gives CDR1 SEHNR, CDR2 FQNEAQ (reference sequence). The CDR3 is 15 amino acids. CDR3 sequence: CASSSTELYTDTQYF. In nucleotides, the CDR3 is TGTGCCAGCAGCTCGACAGAGCTTTACACAGATACGCAGTATTTT.

With regard to this clonotype: A read error may explain this, as a much larger clone is one base away. This chain uses TRBV29-1 with TRBJ2-7; the D is unclear. V was cut by 4 bases and J by 13 bases, with 20 bases left in between. Germline-derived CDR1 and CDR2 are SQVTM and ANQGSEA. The CDR3 totals 12 residues. CDR3 loop: CSVATPRETHYF. In nucleotides, the CDR3 is TGCAGCGTTGCGACCCCTCGAGAGACCCACTACTTC.

This clonotype was picked up a small number of times. The V gene is TRBV3-1, the J gene TRBJ2-1; a weak D match, TRBD2 (5 bases). Trimming removed 2 bases from V and 12 bases from J, with 17 bases in between. The CDR3 loop spans 14 amino acids. Per germline, CDR1 LGHDT and CDR2 YNNKEL (reference sequence). As DNA, the CDR3 is TGTGCCAGCAGCCAACCCGATCGGGCGGGCGGGCAGTTCTTC. Amino acids: CASSQPDRAGGQFF.

Concerning this clonotype: One junction end does not reproduce the germline sequence, and a read error may be involved. J is TRBJ1-2 and V is TRBV12-3 or TRBV12-4; D uncertain. CDR3 length equals 15 residues. In DNA form, the CDR3 reads TGTGCCAGCAGGTTACGGGGATTTAGGCAAGAAGGCTACACTTTC. Translated, it gives CASRLRGFRQEGYTF.

The rearrangement uses TRBV12-5 and TRBJ2-3, with 9 positions matching TRBD2. This CDR3 spans 15 amino acids. The germline CDR1 and CDR2 sequences are LGHNT and FRNRAP. V gave up 5 bases and J gave up 2 bases; unmatched junction bases: 5. The CDR3 protein is CASGPGTSLTDTQYF. The CDR3 DNA is TGTGCTAGTGGTCCCGGGACTAGCCTCACAGATACGCAGTATTTT.

This clonotype was observed a few times. The rearrangement links TRBV6-2 or TRBV6-3 to TRBJ2-7; 8 bases match TRBD1. The V gene end was trimmed by 8 bases and the J gene end by 12 bases; junction bases not matched to a gene: 9. CDR1 is MNHEY, CDR2 SVGEGT, per germline. The CDR3 covers 11 residues. This CDR3 reads CASGTWTGWYF. The CDR3 coding sequence is TGTGCCAGCGGAACCTGGACAGGGTGGTACTTC.

This clonotype was observed a handful of times. The J gene is TRBJ2-2, the V gene TRBV12-3 or TRBV12-4, with 8 bases lining up with TRBD1. This CDR3 has 14 amino acids. Trimming removed 6 bases from V and 5 bases from J; junction bases left unmatched: 5. In DNA form, the CDR3 reads TGTGCCAGCAGCACGACAGGGGTTACCGGGGAGCTGTTTTTT. Protein sequence: CASSTTGVTGELFF.

The table lists this clonotype with a few counts. The rearrangement uses TRBV3-1 and TRBJ2-7; D gene ambiguous. Trimming removed 1 base at V and 2 bases at J, with 6 bases between. The CDR3 extends over 13 amino acids. Germline CDR1 LGHDT, CDR2 YNNKEL (reference sequence). Written as DNA, the CDR3 is TGTGCCAGCAGCCAAGGCTGGGCCTACGAGCAGTACTTC. This codes for CASSQGWAYEQYF.

A few counts support this clonotype. V gene TRBV9 combines with J gene TRBJ1-5; D gene uncertain. The CDR3 runs 15 residues. Germline V lookup: CDR1 SGDLS, CDR2 YYNGEE. Trimming removed 4 bases at V and 5 bases at J, with 16 bases between. The CDR3 DNA reads TGTGCCAGCAGCCTTAGCCCAGAACTTCATCAGCCCCAGCATTTT. Protein sequence: CASSLSPELHQPQHF.

V is TRBV4-3 and J is TRBJ2-5; maybe TRBD2 (5 bases). V was cut by 0 bases and J by 2 bases, with 13 bases left in between. The germline CDR1 and CDR2 sequences are LGHNA and YSLEER. CDR3 length: 16 amino acids. CDR3 region: CASSQDEGSEQETQYF. DNA of the CDR3: TGCGCCAGCAGCCAAGATGAGGGAAGTGAGCAAGAGACCCAGTACTTC.

This clonotype was observed a handful of times. The chain combines TRBV7-2 with TRBJ2-7, with TRBD2 matching 13 bases. This CDR3 is 15 amino acids long. Germline CDR1 and CDR2: SGHTA and FQGNSA. With 7 bases clipped from V and 6 bases from J, the junction kept 9 bases outside the gene matches. The CDR3 loop is CASILAGGLVTEQYF. Written as DNA, the CDR3 is TGTGCCAGCATACTAGCGGGGGGGTTAGTCACCGAGCAGTACTTC. The whole variable domain, filled in from reference TRBV7-2 and TRBJ2-7, reads GAGVSQSPSNKVTEKGKDVELRCDPISGHTALYWYRQSLGQGLEFLIYFQGNSAPDKSGLPSDRFSAERTGGSVSTLTIQRTQQEDSAVYLCASILAGGLVTEQYFGPGTRLTVT.

As concerns this clonotype: The junction and the germline gene differ at one end; a read error may be behind it. The chain carries TRBV20-1 and TRBJ2-1; 9 bases match TRBD2. The germline CDR1 and CDR2 sequences are DFQATT and SNEGSKA (reference sequence). The CDR3 has 17 amino acids. CDR3 region: CCARPIGTSSAYNEQFF. The CDR3 nucleotides are TGCTGTGCTAGGCCAATCGGGACTAGCAGTGCCTACAATGAGCAGTTCTTC.

A remark on this clonotype: A single base separates this from a much larger clone, so it may be a read error. The chain is built from TRBV20-1 and TRBJ2-5, with D perhaps TRBD1 (6 bases). The germline V gene has CDR1 DFQATT and CDR2 SNEGSKA (reference sequence). Deletions cut 5 bases from V and 4 bases from J, with 14 bases between. The CDR3 runs 13 residues. The CDR3 spells CSAPAGEGETQYF. For the CDR3, the DNA is TGCAGTGCTCCGGCAGGGGAAGGAGAGACCCAGTACTTC.

The chain links TRBV18 to TRBJ2-7; maybe TRBD2 (6 bases). The CDR3 has 14 amino acids. Germline CDR1 and CDR2: KGHSH and LQKENI. Deletions cut 0 bases from V and 4 bases from J, with 10 bases between. CDR3 amino acids: CASSPPWAGYEQYF. DNA for the CDR3: TGTGCCAGCTCACCACCTTGGGCGGGGTACGAGCAGTACTTC.

This clonotype was observed a handful of times. This chain joins TRBV7-8 and TRBJ2-5; TRBD2 might be the D (6 bases). The CDR3 contains 18 residues. Germline CDR1 and CDR2: SGHVS and FQNEAQ. Between the trimmed V and J ends, which lost 5 bases and 2 bases, there was a span of 24 bases. The CDR3 DNA is TGTGCCAGCAGCGTACGATTAGCCGGGACTTCTTTTCAAGAGACCCAGTACTTC. Translation: CASSVRLAGTSFQETQYF.

This clonotype was detected a few times. The junction departs from the called germline gene at one end, perhaps through a read error. The J gene is TRBJ2-7, the V gene TRBV4-1; D gene unclear. The better agreement between TRBJ2-5 and the DNA end casts doubt on the J call. The CDR3 runs 15 residues. Germline values: CDR1 MGHRA, CDR2 YSYEKL. CDR3 region: CASSQVGTRQETQYF. CDR3 sequence (DNA): TGCGCCAGCAGTCAAGTCGGCACCCGGCAGGAGACCCAGTACTTC.

This clonotype was picked up a small number of times. This sequence joins TRBV5-1 and TRBJ2-1; 7 nucleotides agree with TRBD2. Germline CDR1 reads SGHRS; CDR2 reads YFSETQ. J lost 10 bases, V lost 2 bases, and 12 bases had no gene match. The CDR3 contains 15 residues. The CDR3 region has the DNA TGCGCCAGCAGCTTAACCGGGACTAACTCCTACGAGCAGTTCTTC. Translating gives CASSLTGTNSYEQFF. The variable domain in full, completed from reference TRBV5-1 and TRBJ2-1, reads KAGVTQTPRYLIKTRGQQVTLSCSPISGHRSVSWYQQTPGQGLQFLFEYFSETQRNKGNFPGRFSGRQFSNSRSEMNVSTLELGDSALYLCASSLTGTNSYEQFFGPGTRLTVL.

The rearrangement joins TRBV5-1 to TRBJ2-7; 8 bases align to TRBD1. Per the germline V gene, CDR1 is SGHRS and CDR2 is YFSETQ. CDR3 length equals 14 residues. Unmatched junction bases numbered 10, after V lost 4 bases and J lost 7 bases. CDR3 region: CASSTGQGDREQYF. The CDR3 DNA is TGCGCCAGCAGCACAGGACAGGGAGACCGGGAGCAGTACTTC.

This chain links TRBV20-1 with TRBJ1-5, with D maybe TRBD1 (5 bases). CDR1 is DFQATT, CDR2 SNEGSKA, per germline (reference sequence). The CDR3 runs 15 residues. V lost 0 bases to trimming and J lost 4 bases, with 13 bases between them. DNA of the CDR3: TGCAGTGCTAGAGAGGCAGGGTCTTATAATCAGCCCCAGCATTTT. It encodes CSAREAGSYNQPQHF.

This clonotype appeared a few times. The chain recombines TRBV20-1 with TRBJ2-1; either TRBD1 or TRBD2 may fit D (6 bases each). V shed 8 bases and J shed 4 bases, with 18 bases lying between them. Germline loops: CDR1 DFQATT, CDR2 SNEGSKA (reference sequence). The CDR3 is made up of 14 amino acids. CDR3 amino acids: CSTPGAIRYNEQFF. The CDR3 nucleotides are TGCAGTACCCCGGGGGCTATCCGGTACAATGAGCAGTTCTTC.

The chain uses TRBV12-3 or TRBV12-4 and TRBJ1-3; 8 bases line up with TRBD1. Trimming cost V 3 bases and J 4 bases; bases outside gene matches: 5. The CDR3 consists of 15 residues. Written as DNA, the CDR3 is TGTGCCAGCAGTTTCGACAGGGGAGGCGGAAACACCATATATTTT. It yields the protein CASSFDRGGGNTIYF.

The chain has TRBV13 and TRBJ2-1, with D tentatively TRBD2 (5 bases). Germline CDR1 is PRHDT and CDR2 is FYEKMQ (reference sequence). Between the trimmed V and J ends, which lost 1 base and 8 bases, there was a span of 18 bases. This CDR3 comprises 16 residues. CDR3 loop: CASSLEERSLIDEQFF. CDR3 DNA: TGTGCCAGCAGCTTAGAGGAGCGGTCCCTCATCGATGAGCAGTTCTTC. Using reference TRBV13 and TRBJ2-1 for the parts outside the CDR3, the full variable domain is AAGVIQSPRHLIKEKRETATLKCYPIPRHDTVYWYQQGPGQDPQFLISFYEKMQSDKGSIPDRFSAQQFSDYHSELNMSSLELGDSALYFCASSLEERSLIDEQFFGPGTRLTVL.

This chain joins TRBV20-1 and TRBJ2-5, with D perhaps TRBD1 or TRBD2 (5 bases each). Gene TRBJ2-7 matches the end of the DNA better, so the J call may be wrong. CDR1 DFQATT and CDR2 SNEGSKA come from the germline V gene (reference sequence). This CDR3 comprises 13 residues. DNA for the CDR3: TGCAGTGCTAGAGATCAAGAGGGGTACGAGCAGTACTTC. As protein: CSARDQEGYEQYF.

The chain recombines TRBV20-1 with TRBJ2-1; D remains unclear. V lost 3 bases and J 3 bases, leaving 9 bases between the germline ends. The CDR3 has 13 amino acids. Germline V lookup: CDR1 DFQATT, CDR2 SNEGSKA (reference sequence). The CDR3 loop reads CSARLPNYNEQFF. CDR3 sequence (DNA): TGCAGTGCTAGGTTGCCTAACTACAATGAGCAGTTCTTC.

With regard to this clonotype: This could be a read error, since a much larger clone is one nucleotide away. This chain links TRBV28 with TRBJ2-7, with unresolved D. The germline gives CDR1 MDHEN, CDR2 SYDVKM. The CDR3 is 13 amino acids. CDR3 nucleotides: TGTACCAGCAATGACGGAAACTCCTACGAGCAGTACTTC. Protein: CTSNDGNSYEQYF. The whole variable domain, remainder taken from reference TRBV28 and TRBJ2-7, is DVKVTQSSRYLVKRTGEKVFLECVQDMDHENMFWYRQDPGLGLRLIYFSYDVKMKEKGDIPEGYSVSREKKERFSLILESASTNQTSMYLCTSNDGNSYEQYFGPGTRLTVT.

The rearrangement uses TRBV7-2 and TRBJ2-3, with unresolved D. Germline values: CDR1 SGHTA, CDR2 FQGNSA. V lost 6 bases to trimming and J lost 8 bases, with 15 bases between them. The CDR3 loop spans 13 amino acids. CDR3 nucleotides: TGTGCCAGCAGAGCCGGACCAGACTCTACGCAGTATTTT. It specifies CASRAGPDSTQYF.

CDR3 nucleotide sequence: TGTGCCAGCAGCTCTAAGTACAGGCCCACTGAAGCTTTCTTT. Translating it yields CASSSKYRPTEAFF. The V call is TRBV7-8, the J call TRBJ1-1; weak D call: TRBD1 (5 bases). The length of the CDR3 is 14 residues. Germline-derived CDR1 and CDR2 are SGHVS and FQNEAQ. With 4 bases removed from V and 4 bases from J, the gap between germline ends came to 13 bases. Together with reference TRBV7-8 and TRBJ1-1, the CDR3 gives the full variable domain: GAGVSQSPRYKVAKRGQDVALRCDPISGHVSLFWYQQALGQGPEFLTYFQNEAQLDKSGLPSDRFFAERPEGSVSTLKIQRTQQEDSAVYLCASSSKYRPTEAFFGQGTRLTVV.